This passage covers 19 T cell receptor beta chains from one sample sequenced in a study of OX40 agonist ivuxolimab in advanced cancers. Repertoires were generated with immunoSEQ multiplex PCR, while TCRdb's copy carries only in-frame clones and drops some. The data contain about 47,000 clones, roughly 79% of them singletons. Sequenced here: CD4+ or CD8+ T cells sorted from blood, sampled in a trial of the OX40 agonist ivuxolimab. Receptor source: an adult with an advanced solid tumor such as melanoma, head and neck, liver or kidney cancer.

DNA of the CDR3: TGTGCCAGCAGCTTGGTTGTCAGGATGAACACTGAAGCTTTCTTT. It specifies CASSLVVRMNTEAFF. The chain joins TRBV5-6 to TRBJ1-1; D is uncertain. The CDR3 runs to 15 residues. The germline V gene encodes CDR1 SGHDT and CDR2 YYEEEE. V lost 0 bases and J 0 bases, leaving 9 bases between the germline ends.

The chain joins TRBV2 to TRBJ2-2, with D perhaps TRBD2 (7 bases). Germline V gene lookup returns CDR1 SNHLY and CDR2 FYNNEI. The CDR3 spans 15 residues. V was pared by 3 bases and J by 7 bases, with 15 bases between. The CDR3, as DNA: TGTGCCAGCAGTGATGGTGGGGGGGCCGTCGGGGAGCTGTTTTTT. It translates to CASSDGGGAVGELFF.

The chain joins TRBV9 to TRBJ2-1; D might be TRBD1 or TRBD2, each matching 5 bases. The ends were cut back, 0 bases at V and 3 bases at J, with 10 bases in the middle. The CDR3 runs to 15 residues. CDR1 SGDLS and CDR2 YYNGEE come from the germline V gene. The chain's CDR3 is CASSVEGTGYNEQFF. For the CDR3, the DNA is TGTGCCAGCAGCGTAGAGGGGACGGGCTACAATGAGCAGTTCTTC.

DNA for the CDR3: TGTGCCAGCAGCTCCACTAGCGGTTCCTACAATGAGCAGTTCTTC. Its translation is CASSSTSGSYNEQFF. The V call is TRBV9, the J call TRBJ2-1; 8 bases fit TRBD2. There are 15 residues in the CDR3. Germline CDR1 SGDLS, CDR2 YYNGEE. V lost 4 bases, J lost 1 base, and 4 bases stayed unmatched. Full variable domain (rest looked up from reference TRBV9 and TRBJ2-1): DSGVTQTPKHLITATGQRVTLRCSPRSGDLSVYWYQQSLDQGLQFLIQYYNGEERAKGNILERFSAQQFPDLHSELNLSSLELGDSALYFCASSSTSGSYNEQFFGPGTRLTVL.

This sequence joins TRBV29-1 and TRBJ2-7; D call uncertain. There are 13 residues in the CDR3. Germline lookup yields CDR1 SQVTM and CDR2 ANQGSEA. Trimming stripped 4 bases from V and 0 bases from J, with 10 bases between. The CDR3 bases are TGCAGCGTTGTTTGGGAAACCTCCTACGAGCAGTACTTC. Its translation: CSVVWETSYEQYF.

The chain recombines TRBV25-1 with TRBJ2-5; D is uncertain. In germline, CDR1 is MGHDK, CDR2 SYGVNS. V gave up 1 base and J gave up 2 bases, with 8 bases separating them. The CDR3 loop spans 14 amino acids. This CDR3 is CASSELAVQETQYF. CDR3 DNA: TGTGCCAGCAGTGAATTGGCAGTACAAGAGACCCAGTACTTC.

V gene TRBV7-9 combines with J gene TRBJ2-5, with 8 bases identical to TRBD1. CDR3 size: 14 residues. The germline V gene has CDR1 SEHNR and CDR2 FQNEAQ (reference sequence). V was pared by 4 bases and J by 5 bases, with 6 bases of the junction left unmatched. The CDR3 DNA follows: TGTGCCAGCAGCTCGGACAGGGCGGGCGAGACCCAGTACTTC. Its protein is CASSSDRAGETQYF.

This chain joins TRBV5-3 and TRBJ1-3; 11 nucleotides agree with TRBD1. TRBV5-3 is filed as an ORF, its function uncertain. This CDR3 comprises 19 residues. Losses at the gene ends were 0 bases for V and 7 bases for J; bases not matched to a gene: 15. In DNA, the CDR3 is TGTGCCAGAAGCTTGGTCCGGGACAGGGGGAAAACAATCTGGAACACCATATATTTT. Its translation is CARSLVRDRGKTIWNTIYF.

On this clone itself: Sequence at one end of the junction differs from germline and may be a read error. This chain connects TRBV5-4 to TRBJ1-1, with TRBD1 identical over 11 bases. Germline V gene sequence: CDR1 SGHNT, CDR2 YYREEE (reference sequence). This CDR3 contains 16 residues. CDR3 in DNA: TGCGCCAGCAGCCAAGATCGGGGGACAGGGGGCACTGAAGCTTTCTTT. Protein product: CASSQDRGTGGTEAFF.

CDR3 sequence reads: CASSSSRVRVNTEAFF. The CDR3 coding sequence is TGTGCCAGCAGTTCTTCTCGGGTCAGGGTGAACACTGAAGCTTTCTTT. This chain joins TRBV28 and TRBJ1-1; D perhaps matches TRBD1 (5 bases). The CDR3 is made up of 16 amino acids. Germline V gene lookup returns CDR1 MDHEN and CDR2 SYDVKM. V was clipped by 4 bases and J by 0 bases, with 15 bases between them.

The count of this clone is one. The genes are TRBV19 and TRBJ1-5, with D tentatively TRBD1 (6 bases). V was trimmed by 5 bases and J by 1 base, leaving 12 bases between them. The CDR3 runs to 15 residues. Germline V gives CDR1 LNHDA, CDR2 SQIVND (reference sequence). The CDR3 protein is CASSHRDMSNQPQHF. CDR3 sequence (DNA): TGTGCCAGTAGTCACCGGGACATGAGCAATCAGCCCCAGCATTTT.

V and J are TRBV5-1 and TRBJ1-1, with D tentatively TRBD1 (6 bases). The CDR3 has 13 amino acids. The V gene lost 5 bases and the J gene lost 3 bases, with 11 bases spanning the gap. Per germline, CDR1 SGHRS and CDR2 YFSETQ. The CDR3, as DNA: TGCGCCAGCAGGAGGACAGCTGACACTGAAGCTTTCTTT. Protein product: CASRRTADTEAFF.

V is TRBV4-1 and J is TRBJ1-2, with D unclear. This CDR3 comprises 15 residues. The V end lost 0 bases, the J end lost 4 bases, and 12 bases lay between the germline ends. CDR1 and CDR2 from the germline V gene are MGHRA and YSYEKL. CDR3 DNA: TGCGCCAGCAGCCAAGAACCCACTAACCTCTATGGCTACACCTTC. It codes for CASSQEPTNLYGYTF.

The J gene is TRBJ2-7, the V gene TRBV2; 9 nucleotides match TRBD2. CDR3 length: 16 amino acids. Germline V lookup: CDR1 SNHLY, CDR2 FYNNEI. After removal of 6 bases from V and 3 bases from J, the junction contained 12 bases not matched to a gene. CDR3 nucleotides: TGTGCCAGCAGCTCGTCTGGCGGGAGGGAGTTCTACGAGCAGTACTTC. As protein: CASSSSGGREFYEQYF.

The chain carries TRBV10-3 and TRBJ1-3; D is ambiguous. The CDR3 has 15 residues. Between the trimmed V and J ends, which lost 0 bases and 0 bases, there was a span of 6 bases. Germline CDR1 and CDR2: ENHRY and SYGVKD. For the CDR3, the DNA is TGTGCCATCAGTGAGTCCATAAGCTCTGGAAACACCATATATTTT. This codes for CAISESISSGNTIYF.

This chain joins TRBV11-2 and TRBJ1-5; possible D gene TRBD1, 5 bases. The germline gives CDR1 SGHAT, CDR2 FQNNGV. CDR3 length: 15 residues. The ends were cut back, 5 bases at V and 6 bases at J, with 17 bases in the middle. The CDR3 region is CASSRGPGVGQPQHF. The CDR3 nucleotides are TGTGCCAGCAGCCGAGGACCGGGGGTAGGTCAGCCCCAGCATTTT.

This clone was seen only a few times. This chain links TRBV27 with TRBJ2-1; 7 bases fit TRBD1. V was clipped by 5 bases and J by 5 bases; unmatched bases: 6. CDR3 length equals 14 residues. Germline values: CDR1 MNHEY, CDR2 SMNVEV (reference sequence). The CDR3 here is CASSPTGSHNEQFF. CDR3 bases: TGTGCCAGCAGTCCGACAGGGAGCCACAATGAGCAGTTCTTC.

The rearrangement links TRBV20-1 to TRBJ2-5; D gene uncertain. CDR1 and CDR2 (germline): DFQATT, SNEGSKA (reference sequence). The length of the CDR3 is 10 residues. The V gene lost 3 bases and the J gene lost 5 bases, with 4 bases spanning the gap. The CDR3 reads CSARHETQYF. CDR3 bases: TGCAGTGCTAGGCATGAGACCCAGTACTTC.

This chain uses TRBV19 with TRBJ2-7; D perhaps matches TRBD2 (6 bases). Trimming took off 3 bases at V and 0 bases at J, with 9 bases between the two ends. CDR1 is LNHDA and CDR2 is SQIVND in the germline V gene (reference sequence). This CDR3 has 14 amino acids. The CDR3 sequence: CASSMDYGSYEQYF. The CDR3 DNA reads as TGTGCCAGTAGTATGGACTATGGCTCCTACGAGCAGTACTTC.